This paragraph covers one T cell receptor (beta chain) sequence. Its antigen is unknown. Base qualities are not at hand, and no much larger clone is one base apart. The CDR3 regions of human TCRbeta chains were analyzed by immunosequencing. Turning to the authors' computational methods: TCRs in the repertoires were compared against a reference library of SARS-CoV-2-specific TCRs that had been generated with the MIRA antigen-specificity platform. Breadth was defined as the fraction of unique TCRs that were SARS-CoV-2-associated, and depth was defined as the fraction of total T cells that were SARS-CoV-2-associated. Using the MIRA data, each spike-specific TCR was mapped to the spike region that the TCR reacts to and placed in a CD4 or CD8 class. Log10-transformed breadth and depth values were compared by one-way ANOVA with Sidak's multiple comparisons tests. The table comes from immuneACCESS by way of TCRdb, which keeps in-frame sequences with V and J called. Part of the clones is missing from these tables; in studies checked, under half for an unresolved V gene and the rest for unknown reasons. V and J calls and clone size are given by that table; D and trimming were obtained from the DNA. The sample table holds some 200,000 clones, of which about 92% were seen once. 1% of the sample is held by the ten biggest clonotypes.

The sample comes from a study of T cell responses to AZD1222 COVID-19 vaccine (dated by TCRdb to the early 2020s). About the full investigation: A total of 240 or so trial participants underwent TCR sequencing, of whom about 210 had received two doses of AZD1222 and about 25 had received two doses of the MenACWY control vaccine. Enrollment into the trials was organized by age into subgroups of 18-55, 56-69 and 70-plus years, and those subgroups contained about 160, 30 and 59 TCR-sequenced participants, respectively. General findings and caveats noted by the study authors: Reportedly, close to half of the unique spike-specific TCRs recognized epitopes lying outside the regions that are mutated in the B.1.351 and B.1.1.7 variants. Participants were mostly white British, with more females than males. The authors suggested clonal diversity may have been underestimated. After two AZD1222 doses, spike-specific TCR breadth and depth were significantly higher than at day 0 and than in MenACWY recipients. The 56-69-year group was small, and its depth increase did not reach significance, likely because of low power. CD4 TCRs associated with the vaccine covered the entire spike protein, and the dominant responses were in regions 160-218 and 743-854. Because no day 14 peak-response samples were available, repertoires were characterized only after the peak T cell response. Conclusions about previously exposed vaccinees are limited, since just five or six AZD1222 recipients were seropositive for SARS-CoV-2 at baseline.

The time point label on this specimen signifies: baseline before first vaccination. The treatment or condition label corresponds to: meningococcal conjugate vaccine given as trial control. Vaccinee samples came from UK trials COV001 and COV002, including a single-blind randomized controlled phase 2/3 trial of AZD1222 (ChAdOx1 nCoV-19) in healthy adults. Trial participant PBMC samples were collected at day 0 and day 28 after the second dose for TCRbeta chain sequencing. This clonotype was sampled from an adult in good health. Source: peripheral blood, taken on day 0 of MenACWY control vaccination.

The sequence in DNA is TGCGCCAGCAGCCAGCCCGGGACTAGCGGTCACAATGAGCAGTTCTTC. Its product reads: CASSQPGTSGHNEQFF. The V and J genes are TRBV4-1 and TRBJ2-1, and 11 bases in between align with TRBD2. Per the germline V gene, MGHRA is the CDR1 and YSYEKL is the CDR2. From the cysteine up to the phenylalanine, the CDR3 has a length of 16 residues. Left in the record is the CDR3 DNA by itself, 48 bases read in frame from the first base. The germline V end is reduced by 3 bases and the J end by 5 bases; junction bases left unmatched: 6.